One T cell receptor beta chain is described in this entry. This clonotype was seen a handful of times. The clone's antigen remains unknown. One base away there is no much larger clone; base qualities are not given. These data come from a study of patients and donors after allogeneic stem cell transplantation (dated by TCRdb to about 2020). The library was made by RT-PCR. Sequencing instrument: NextSeq 550. TCRdb itself trimmed the public reads at Q25 with fastp, ran MiXCR and retained productive beta chains. Records with the same CDR3 protein are collapsed into one entry carrying the most frequent genes and DNA. The sample yields fewer than 500,000 distinct CDR3 sequences; around 15% were counted once. The biggest ten clones account for 7.2% of the sample. For this chain, trimming is 5 bases at the V end and 2 bases at the J end, and the number of junction bases without a gene match is 9. Reading the germline V gene gives CDR1 SGHTA and CDR2 FQGNSA. The CDR3 has 17 amino acids, counting the end cysteine and phenylalanine. The DNA shown is the 51-base CDR3, in frame from base 1.

The rearrangement combines TRBV7-2 with TRBJ2-3; 11 junctional bases match TRBD2. The material sequenced was blood, either unsorted or a sorted T cell fraction (not recorded which). This TCR derives from a human donor who was either an allogeneic HSCT recipient or a stem cell or donor lymphocyte infusion donor (not recorded which). It is not recorded whose cells these are; they may come from a transplant donor. The CDR3 sequence is CASSNPGTSGYTDTQYF. The DNA reads TGTGCCAGCAGCAATCCCGGGACTAGCGGTTACACAGATACGCAGTATTTT.